Below are 11 T cell receptor beta chains sequenced from a single sample in a study of siplizumab effects on memory and regulatory T cells. The method was immunoSEQ multiplex PCR; TCRdb's version includes in-frame clones alone and lacks a portion of them. Found here are 90,000 to 120,000 clones, about 93% of them singletons; the top ten hold roughly 0.61%. Material for sequencing was Tregs sorted from blood. All receptors derive from a human donor in good health.

The rearrangement joins TRBV27 to TRBJ2-3, with 15 positions matching TRBD2. J was trimmed by 2 bases and V by 5 bases; bases with no gene match: 5. CDR1 is MNHEY and CDR2 is SMNVEV in the germline V gene (reference sequence). The CDR3 is made up of 17 amino acids. This CDR3 reads CASSRTSGRADTDTQYF. As DNA, the CDR3 is TGTGCCAGCAGTCGGACTAGCGGGAGGGCAGACACAGATACGCAGTATTTT.

The gene calls are TRBV10-3 and TRBJ2-3, with 7 bases that match TRBD2. Germline V gene sequence: CDR1 ENHRY, CDR2 SYGVKD. The CDR3 extends over 13 amino acids. Unmatched junction bases numbered 8, after V lost 9 bases and J lost 5 bases. Here the CDR3 reads CAIARREGDTQYF. In DNA, the CDR3 is TGTGCCATTGCACGGAGGGAGGGAGATACGCAGTATTTT.

This chain uses TRBV18 with TRBJ1-2; TRBD1 agrees at 8 bases. The ends lost 3 bases at V and 7 bases at J; junction bases unmatched: 4. The CDR3 has 13 amino acids. Germline V gene lookup returns CDR1 KGHSH and CDR2 LQKENI. The chain's CDR3 is CASSPGQERGYTF. CDR3 DNA sequence: TGTGCCAGCTCACCGGGACAGGAACGTGGCTACACCTTC.

The CDR3 loop is CATSRVGGFKGQFF. The CDR3 region has the DNA TGTGCCACCAGCAGAGTAGGCGGATTTAAGGGGCAGTTCTTC. This chain links TRBV15 with TRBJ2-1, with no clear D. CDR1 is LNHNV and CDR2 is YYDKDF in the germline V gene (reference sequence). The V and J ends lost 1 base and 12 bases respectively, with 16 bases between them. The CDR3 loop spans 14 amino acids. Variable domain in full (rest from reference TRBV15 and TRBJ2-1): DAMVIQNPRYQVTQFGKPVTLSCSQTLNHNVMYWYQQKSSQAPKLLFHYYDKDFNNEADTPDNFQSRRPNTSFCFLDIRSPGLGDTAMYLCATSRVGGFKGQFFGPGTRLTVL.

This chain uses TRBV7-6 with TRBJ2-1; 7 nucleotides line up with TRBD1. V gave up 2 bases and J gave up 4 bases; unmatched junction bases: 5. CDR3 length equals 15 residues. Germline V CDR1 and CDR2: SGHVS, FNYEAQ. The CDR3 DNA reads TGTGCCAGCAGCTTATCCGGGACAGCTTACAATGAGCAGTTCTTC. This encodes CASSLSGTAYNEQFF.

This chain uses TRBV18 with TRBJ2-5; D may be TRBD1 (5 bases). The CDR3 is 14 residues long. V lost 1 base and J 2 bases, leaving 8 bases between the germline ends. Looked up from germline, CDR1 is KGHSH and CDR2 is LQKENI. This CDR3 reads CASSPLQGQETQYF. The CDR3 nucleotides read TGTGCCAGCTCACCACTTCAGGGACAAGAGACCCAGTACTTC.

V and J are TRBV7-9 and TRBJ2-1; 7 nucleotides align to TRBD1. CDR1 and CDR2 from the germline V gene are SEHNR and FQNEAQ (reference sequence). The CDR3 contains 16 residues. The junction had 7 bases not matched to a gene; V was cut back by 5 bases and J by 0 bases. The CDR3 DNA is TGTGCCAGCAGCCGACTGGGACAGCCCTCCTACAATGAGCAGTTCTTC. Its translation is CASSRLGQPSYNEQFF.

The J gene is TRBJ2-1, the V gene TRBV28; D uncertain. The germline V gene has CDR1 MDHEN and CDR2 SYDVKM. The CDR3 covers 10 residues. Trimming stripped 7 bases from V and 7 bases from J, with 5 bases between. CDR3 protein: CASTENEQFF. CDR3 nucleotides: TGTGCCAGCACCGAAAATGAGCAGTTCTTC.

The chain has TRBV6-5 and TRBJ1-2, with 8 positions matching TRBD1. The CDR3 is made up of 15 amino acids. Germline assignment: CDR1 MNHEY and CDR2 SVGAGI. J was trimmed by 7 bases and V by 2 bases; bases with no gene match: 9. CDR3 region: CASSYPRGQGFGYTF. The CDR3, as DNA: TGTGCCAGCAGTTACCCACGTGGACAGGGTTTTGGCTACACCTTC.

The chain uses TRBV5-1 and TRBJ1-1; 7 bases line up with TRBD1. This CDR3 spans 14 amino acids. The junction had 10 bases not matched to a gene; V was cut back by 0 bases and J by 11 bases. Germline-derived CDR1 and CDR2 are SGHRS and YFSETQ. The CDR3 here is CASSLVSAGGRAFF. CDR3 bases: TGCGCCAGCAGCTTGGTTTCGGCAGGGGGTAGGGCTTTCTTT.

V usage is TRBV14 and J usage is TRBJ2-5, with D possibly being TRBD2 (6 bases). The CDR3 runs to 17 residues. The V end lost 2 bases, the J end lost 3 bases, and 19 bases lay between the germline ends. Germline-derived CDR1 and CDR2 are SGHDN and FVKESK. The CDR3 DNA reads TGTGCCAGCAGCCAACTGGGGAGGTTTTGGTCCGAAGAGACCCAGTACTTC. It encodes CASSQLGRFWSEETQYF.